Sequencing of this T cell receptor (beta chain) was carried out in a study of chemoradiotherapy in HPV16-positive cancers (dated by TCRdb to between 2021 and 2024). A note on the overall study: Candidate HPV-specific T-cell clones and common TCR motifs were defined by functional T-cell assays performed on cells from two HPV16-positive patients. The study set out to ask whether T-cell immunity against the HPV oncoproteins E6 and E7 changes over the course of chemoradiotherapy and whether that immunity affects survival. The candidate HPV-specific TCRs and motifs were subsequently tracked in TCR repertoires obtained from some 90 patients with HPV-related cancers.

Repertoires were sampled multiple times during chemoradiotherapy, which allowed clonal expansion in the tumor microenvironment to be followed. On the study overall, not on this receptor specifically: The functional definition of HPV-specific T cells came from only a couple of HPV16-positive patients, and the survival association was reported for HPV16-positive patients. Expansion of candidate HPV-specific clones and E7-related TCR motifs was observed in the tumor microenvironment during treatment, whereas no such expansion was observed for non-HPV-specific T cells. Improved recurrence-free survival in HPV16-positive patients was associated with expansion of HPV-responsive T cells during chemoradiotherapy.

V loses 3 bases, J loses 3 bases, and the germline ends lie 9 bases apart. According to the germline V gene, CDR1 reads SGHTA and CDR2 reads FQGNSA. The CDR3 measures 15 amino acids from cysteine to phenylalanine. CDR3 DNA is the only sequence kept; it has 45 bases, read in frame from the first base. With respect to this clone: Its antigen is currently not known. No qualities accompany the bases; no much larger clone lies one base away.

Libraries came from the immunoSEQ multiplex PCR assay. TCRdb stores this immuneACCESS table with in-frame sequences only. Part of the clones is absent; in the studies checked, under half of the shortfall reflects unresolved V genes, and no reason is known for the rest. The sample includes roughly 10,000 clones, with approximately 74% observed a single time. Over 35% of the sample goes to the ten largest clones. The TCR comes from a human donor with HPV-associated anogenital cancer. The specimen was collected from a patient who underwent chemoradiotherapy. The chain employs TRBV7-2 and TRBJ2-6; no D gene can be assigned with confidence. The nucleotide sequence is TGTGCCAGCAGCTTCATTACGCATGGGGCCAACGTCCTGACTTTC. Its protein reads: CASSFITHGANVLTF.